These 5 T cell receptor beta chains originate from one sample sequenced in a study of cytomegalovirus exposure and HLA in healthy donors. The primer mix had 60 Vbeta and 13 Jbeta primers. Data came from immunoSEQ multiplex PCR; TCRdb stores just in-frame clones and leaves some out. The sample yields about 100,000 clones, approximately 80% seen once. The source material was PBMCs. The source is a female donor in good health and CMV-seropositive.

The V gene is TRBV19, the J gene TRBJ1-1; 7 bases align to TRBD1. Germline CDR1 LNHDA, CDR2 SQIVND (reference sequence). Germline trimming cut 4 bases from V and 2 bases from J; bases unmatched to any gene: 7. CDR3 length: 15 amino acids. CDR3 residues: CASSTWGQPNTEAFF. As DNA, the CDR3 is TGTGCCAGTAGTACCTGGGGACAGCCCAACACTGAAGCTTTCTTT. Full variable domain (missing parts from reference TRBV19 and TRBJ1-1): DGGITQSPKYLFRKEGQNVTLSCEQNLNHDAMYWYRQDPGQGLRLIYYSQIVNDFQKGDIAEGYSVSREKKESFPLTVTSAQKNPTAFYLCASSTWGQPNTEAFFGQGTRLTVV.

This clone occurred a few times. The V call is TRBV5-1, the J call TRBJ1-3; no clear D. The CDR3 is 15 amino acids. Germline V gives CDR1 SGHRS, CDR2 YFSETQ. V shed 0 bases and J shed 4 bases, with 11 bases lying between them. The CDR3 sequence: CASSLDIKNGNTIYF. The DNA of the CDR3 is TGCGCCAGCAGCTTGGACATCAAGAACGGAAACACCATATATTTT.

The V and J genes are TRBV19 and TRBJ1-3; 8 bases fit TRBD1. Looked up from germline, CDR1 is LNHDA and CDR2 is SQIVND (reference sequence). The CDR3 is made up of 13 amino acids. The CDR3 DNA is TGTGCGACAGGCAGGGGGCGAGGAAACACCATATATTTT. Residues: CATGRGRGNTIYF.

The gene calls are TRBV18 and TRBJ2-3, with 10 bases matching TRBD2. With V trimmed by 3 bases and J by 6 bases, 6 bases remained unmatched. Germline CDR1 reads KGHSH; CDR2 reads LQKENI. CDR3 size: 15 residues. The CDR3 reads CASSPPGLAPDTQYF. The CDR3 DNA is TGTGCCAGCTCACCTCCGGGACTAGCGCCCGATACGCAGTATTTT.

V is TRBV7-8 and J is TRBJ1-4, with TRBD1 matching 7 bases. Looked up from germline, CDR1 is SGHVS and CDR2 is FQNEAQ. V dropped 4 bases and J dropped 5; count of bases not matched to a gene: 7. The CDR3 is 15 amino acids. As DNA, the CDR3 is TGTGCCAGCAGCTGGGCCGGGACAGCAAATGAAAAACTGTTTTTT. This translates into CASSWAGTANEKLFF.